These 30 T cell receptor beta chains were sequenced from one sample in a study of blood T cell repertoires in COVID-19. Libraries were prepared by immunoSEQ multiplex PCR; TCRdb keeps only in-frame clonotypes and omits some of them. The sample has fewer than 450,000 clones, 88% seen once. Material for sequencing was peripheral blood. The receptors originated from a woman aged 45-65 years with COVID-19, enrolled during active disease.

V usage is TRBV19 and J usage is TRBJ2-2; D remains unclear. V was clipped by 5 bases and J by 3 bases, with 13 bases between them. CDR1 and CDR2 (germline): LNHDA, SQIVND (reference sequence). This CDR3 has 15 amino acids. The CDR3 DNA sequence: TGTGCCAGTAGTCCGCCGCGGCCCTACACCGGGGAGCTGTTTTTT. It translates to CASSPPRPYTGELFF.

The chain has TRBV7-9 and TRBJ1-1; D gene unclear. Trimming took off 5 bases at V and 2 bases at J, with 12 bases between the two ends. CDR1 is SEHNR and CDR2 is FQNEAQ in the germline V gene (reference sequence). The CDR3 has 14 amino acids. The CDR3, as DNA: TGTGCCAGCAGCCCATCCGCCACAAACACTGAAGCTTTCTTT. Protein sequence: CASSPSATNTEAFF. Together with reference TRBV7-9 and TRBJ1-1, the CDR3 gives the full variable domain: DTGVSQNPRHKITKRGQNVTFRCDPISEHNRLYWYRQTLGQGPEFLTYFQNEAQLEKSRLLSDRFSAERPKGSFSTLEIQRTEQGDSAMYLCASSPSATNTEAFFGQGTRLTVV.

Ten or more counts support this clone. The V and J genes are TRBV18 and TRBJ2-2, with D possibly being TRBD1 (6 bases). V lost 4 bases to trimming and J lost 6 bases, with 18 bases between them. This CDR3 has 16 residues. Germline V gene sequence: CDR1 KGHSH, CDR2 LQKENI. Written as DNA, the CDR3 is TGTGCCAGCTCACTCAGGACAGCCTTTTCTTCCGGGGAGCTGTTTTTT. It yields the protein CASSLRTAFSSGELFF.

This sequence joins TRBV3-1 (or the pseudogene TRBV3-2) and TRBJ2-2; TRBD2 matches 9 bases. V lost 0 bases to trimming and J lost 6 bases; unmatched junction nucleotides: 5. In germline, CDR1 is LGHDT, CDR2 YNNKEL (reference sequence). The CDR3 is 16 amino acids. DNA of the CDR3: TGTGCCAGCAGCCAAGATTGGCTAGCGGGGCCCGGGGAGCTGTTTTTT. This sequence encodes CASSQDWLAGPGELFF.

The V and J genes are TRBV5-6 and TRBJ2-2, with 7 bases that match TRBD1. This CDR3 has 16 amino acids. V lost 4 bases, J lost 3 bases, and 9 bases stayed unmatched. Per germline, CDR1 SGHDT and CDR2 YYEEEE. CDR3 in DNA: TGTGCCAGCAGCGAACTAGACAGGGTTGACACCGGGGAGCTGTTTTTT. Translating it yields CASSELDRVDTGELFF. The full variable domain, with the rest looked up from reference TRBV5-6 and TRBJ2-2, is DAGVTQSPTHLIKTRGQQVTLRCSPKSGHDTVSWYQQALGQGPQFIFQYYEEEERQRGNFPDRFSGHQFPNYSSELNVNALLLGDSALYLCASSELDRVDTGELFFGEGSRLTVL.

Only one count was recorded for this clone. This chain connects TRBV11-2 to TRBJ1-4; D is unclear. This CDR3 comprises 13 residues. Looked up from germline, CDR1 is SGHAT and CDR2 is FQNNGV. Between the trimmed V and J ends, which lost 3 bases and 10 bases, there was a span of 12 bases. CDR3 region: CASSFKEEAKLFF. The CDR3, as DNA: TGTGCCAGCAGCTTTAAGGAGGAGGCAAAACTGTTTTTT. The whole variable domain, remainder taken from reference TRBV11-2 and TRBJ1-4, is EAGVAQSPRYKIIEKRQSVAFWCNPISGHATLYWYQQILGQGPKLLIQFQNNGVVDDSQLPKDRFSAERLKGVDSTLKIQPAKLEDSAVYLCASSFKEEAKLFFGSGTQLSVL.

This clone came up a few times. The rearrangement uses TRBV9 and TRBJ2-1; 7 positions match TRBD1. Unmatched junction bases numbered 10, after V lost 4 bases and J lost 12 bases. The CDR3 has 13 residues. Germline assignment: CDR1 SGDLS and CDR2 YYNGEE. CDR3 sequence reads: CASSPDDRAGQFF. CDR3 nucleotides: TGTGCCAGCAGCCCCGACGACAGGGCCGGGCAGTTCTTC.

The rearrangement uses TRBV10-3 and TRBJ1-2; TRBD1 agrees at 8 bases. The CDR3 is made up of 13 amino acids. The trim removed 4 bases at V and 6 bases at J, leaving 4 bases unmatched. The germline V gene encodes CDR1 ENHRY and CDR2 SYGVKD. The CDR3 is CAISGGQGDGYTF. The DNA of the CDR3 is TGTGCCATCAGTGGCGGACAGGGTGATGGCTACACCTTC.

The rearrangement uses TRBV19 and TRBJ2-2; D is unclear. CDR3 length equals 15 residues. From germline, CDR1 is LNHDA and CDR2 SQIVND (reference sequence). With 3 bases removed from V and 2 bases from J, the gap between germline ends came to 10 bases. Here the CDR3 DNA reads TGTGCCAGTAGTATGCAAGCTATCAACACCGGGGAGCTGTTTTTT. It is translated as CASSMQAINTGELFF. The full variable domain, its missing parts supplied by reference TRBV19 and TRBJ2-2, is DGGITQSPKYLFRKEGQNVTLSCEQNLNHDAMYWYRQDPGQGLRLIYYSQIVNDFQKGDIAEGYSVSREKKESFPLTVTSAQKNPTAFYLCASSMQAINTGELFFGEGSRLTVL.

The chain links TRBV3-1 (or the pseudogene TRBV3-2) to TRBJ1-5; 8 bases map to TRBD1. This CDR3 is 21 amino acids long. Looked up from germline, CDR1 is LGHDT and CDR2 is YNNKEL (reference sequence). J was trimmed by 0 bases and V by 0 bases; bases with no gene match: 16. Written as DNA, the CDR3 is TGTGCCAGCAGCCAAGATTGCCTCTTCTCGACAGGGGACGGTAGCAATCAGCCCCAGCATTTT. Protein sequence: CASSQDCLFSTGDGSNQPQHF.

The chain has TRBV6-6 and TRBJ2-2; D is undetermined. Trimming took off 6 bases at V and 0 bases at J, with 11 bases between the two ends. Germline CDR1 is MNHNY and CDR2 is SVGAGI (reference sequence). This CDR3 comprises 15 residues. CDR3 amino acids: CASRPTEANTGELFF. DNA of the CDR3: TGTGCCAGCAGACCCACAGAAGCGAACACCGGGGAGCTGTTTTTT.

The gene calls are TRBV2 and TRBJ1-4; D is undetermined. Trimming cost V 8 bases and J 8 bases, with 9 bases left between them. There are 11 residues in the CDR3. Germline V gene sequence: CDR1 SNHLY, CDR2 FYNNEI. CDR3 nucleotides: TGTGCCAGCCGATACACCGAAAAACTGTTTTTT. Translation: CASRYTEKLFF.

This chain joins TRBV4-1 and TRBJ1-5; a weak D match, TRBD1 (6 bases). V was pared by 6 bases and J by 2 bases, with 14 bases between. Germline lookup yields CDR1 MGHRA and CDR2 YSYEKL. The CDR3 covers 15 residues. CDR3 sequence reads: CASSTGIYGNQPQHF. CDR3 sequence (DNA): TGCGCCAGCAGTACAGGGATCTATGGCAATCAGCCCCAGCATTTT.

The rearrangement joins TRBV5-6 to TRBJ1-1; a possible D gene is TRBD1 (5 bases). V lost 6 bases and J lost 8, with 17 bases in between. The CDR3 is 13 residues long. The germline V gene has CDR1 SGHDT and CDR2 YYEEEE. This chain's CDR3 is CASTPIRGVEAFF. In DNA form, the CDR3 reads TGTGCCAGCACTCCCATCCGGGGGGTAGAAGCTTTCTTT.

As DNA, the CDR3 is TGTGCCAGCAGCCCGCGGTCTAATGAGCAGTTCTTC. Its protein product is CASSPRSNEQFF. V gene TRBV5-4 combines with J gene TRBJ2-1; D is unclear. The CDR3 covers 12 residues. V gave up 4 bases and J gave up 7 bases, with 9 bases separating them. Germline CDR1 and CDR2: SGHNT and YYREEE (reference sequence). Variable domain in full (rest from reference TRBV5-4 and TRBJ2-1): ETGVTQSPTHLIKTRGQQVTLRCSSQSGHNTVSWYQQALGQGPQFIFQYYREEENGRGNFPPRFSGLQFPNYSSELNVNALELDDSALYLCASSPRSNEQFFGPGTRLTVL.

The chain employs TRBV4-2 and TRBJ2-4; 8 nucleotides agree with TRBD2. With V trimmed by 9 bases and J by 0 bases, 7 bases remained unmatched. Germline assignment: CDR1 LGHNA and CDR2 YNFKEQ. The CDR3 has 15 residues. In DNA form, the CDR3 reads TGTGCCAGTGGGCGGGGGGCTCTAGCCAAAAACATTCAGTACTTC. Its protein product is CASGRGALAKNIQYF.

The chain uses TRBV27 and TRBJ2-7, with D uncertain. V lost 1 base, J lost 4 bases, and 2 bases lay in between. The germline gives CDR1 MNHEY, CDR2 SMNVEV (reference sequence). The CDR3 extends over 11 amino acids. This CDR3 reads CASSLLYEQYF. CDR3 sequence (DNA): TGTGCCAGCAGTTTATTATACGAGCAGTACTTC.

This chain links TRBV4-1 with TRBJ2-7; D perhaps matches TRBD1 (5 bases). Germline CDR1 and CDR2: MGHRA and YSYEKL. The CDR3 has 11 amino acids. The V end was cut by 6 bases, the J end by 2 bases, with 5 bases between. The CDR3: CASRDTYEQYF. CDR3 DNA sequence: TGCGCCAGCAGGGACACCTACGAGCAGTACTTC.

The chain combines TRBV11-2 with TRBJ1-5; the D is unclear. Looked up from germline, CDR1 is SGHAT and CDR2 is FQNNGV. CDR3 length equals 15 residues. With 1 base removed from V and 2 bases from J, the gap between germline ends came to 9 bases. DNA of the CDR3: TGTGCCAGCAGCTTAGGCAGAGGAGGCAATCAGCCCCAGCATTTT. Amino acid sequence: CASSLGRGGNQPQHF.

V gene TRBV2 combines with J gene TRBJ2-2; no clear D. Germline CDR1 reads SNHLY; CDR2 reads FYNNEI. V was cut by 3 bases and J by 5 bases, with 7 bases left in between. This CDR3 comprises 13 residues. The CDR3, as DNA: TGTGCCAGCAGTGAGCTCGGGACCGGGGAGCTGTTTTTT. Translating it yields CASSELGTGELFF. Variable domain in full (rest from reference TRBV2 and TRBJ2-2): EPEVTQTPSHQVTQMGQEVILRCVPISNHLYFYWYRQILGQKVEFLVSFYNNEISEKSEIFDDQFSVERPDGSNFTLKIRSTKLEDSAMYFCASSELGTGELFFGEGSRLTVL.

The chain employs TRBV5-1 and TRBJ2-7; 7 nucleotides match TRBD1. The CDR3 extends over 14 amino acids. V lost 4 bases, J lost 2 bases, and 6 bases stayed unmatched. Germline V gene lookup returns CDR1 SGHRS and CDR2 YFSETQ. This CDR3 is CASSLYRGTYEQYF. The CDR3 DNA follows: TGCGCCAGCAGCCTCTACAGGGGAACCTACGAGCAGTACTTC. The full variable domain, in which reference TRBV5-1 and TRBJ2-7 provide the parts outside the CDR3, is KAGVTQTPRYLIKTRGQQVTLSCSPISGHRSVSWYQQTPGQGLQFLFEYFSETQRNKGNFPGRFSGRQFSNSRSEMNVSTLELGDSALYLCASSLYRGTYEQYFGPGTRLTVT.

The genes are TRBV5-6 and TRBJ2-5, with 14 nucleotides matching TRBD2. Germline trimming cut 6 bases from V and 6 bases from J; bases unmatched to any gene: 7. Germline V lookup: CDR1 SGHDT, CDR2 YYEEEE. The CDR3 is 15 residues long. The CDR3 DNA reads as TGTGCCAGCAACCCGGGACTAGCGGGGGATAAGACCCAGTACTTC. Protein: CASNPGLAGDKTQYF.

This clone has a single count. The chain carries TRBV28 and TRBJ2-7, with a weak D call TRBD2 (6 bases). The CDR3 is 15 amino acids. V lost 1 base and J lost 7, with 17 bases in between. Germline V gene data show CDR1 as MDHEN and CDR2 as SYDVKM. In nucleotides, the CDR3 is TGTGCCAGCAGTTTATCCTCGGGACGGGAGAGGGAGCAGTACTTC. This gives the protein CASSLSSGREREQYF.

The genes are TRBV6-5 and TRBJ1-1; 8 bases line up with TRBD1. The germline gives CDR1 MNHEY, CDR2 SVGAGI. The CDR3 contains 14 residues. V gave up 7 bases and J gave up 6 bases; unmatched junction bases: 10. CDR3 sequence reads: CASTKATGGSEAFF. The CDR3 DNA reads TGTGCCAGCACCAAGGCCACAGGGGGTTCTGAAGCTTTCTTT.

This chain links TRBV6-5 with TRBJ1-5; D might be TRBD1 (6 bases). Germline CDR1 MNHEY, CDR2 SVGAGI. The CDR3 totals 15 residues. The V end was cut by 4 bases, the J end by 4 bases, with 14 bases between. In nucleotides, the CDR3 is TGTGCCAGCAGTTTATACGGGACACAGAATCAGCCCCAGCATTTT. Protein product: CASSLYGTQNQPQHF.

This chain links TRBV5-6 with TRBJ1-1; TRBD1 is a possible D gene (5 bases). The CDR3 extends over 14 amino acids. V gave up 2 bases and J gave up 7 bases, with 15 bases separating them. Germline V gives CDR1 SGHDT, CDR2 YYEEEE. The CDR3 DNA reads as TGTGCCAGCAGCTTCACCTGGAGGGGTTTTGAAGCTTTCTTT. Protein product: CASSFTWRGFEAFF.

The chain links TRBV19 to TRBJ2-2; D uncertain. V was trimmed by 5 bases and J by 5 bases, leaving 9 bases between them. The CDR3 is made up of 13 amino acids. CDR1 and CDR2 from the germline V gene are LNHDA and SQIVND (reference sequence). CDR3 bases: TGTGCCAGTAGTCCCCTACCGACCGGGGAGCTGTTTTTT. Translated: CASSPLPTGELFF.

V gene TRBV27 combines with J gene TRBJ1-4; D is possibly TRBD1 (5 bases). The CDR3 sequence is 14 residues long. Germline V lookup: CDR1 MNHEY, CDR2 SMNVEV (reference sequence). V was pared by 4 bases and J by 8 bases, with 14 bases between. The CDR3 DNA is TGTGCCAGCAGTTCTTGGGGGGGAGTGGAAAAACTGTTTTTT. Amino acid sequence: CASSSWGGVEKLFF. Using reference TRBV27 and TRBJ1-4 for the parts outside the CDR3, the full variable domain is EAQVTQNPRYLITVTGKKLTVTCSQNMNHEYMSWYRQDPGLGLRQIYYSMNVEVTDKGDVPEGYKVSRKEKRNFPLILESPSPNQTSLYFCASSSWGGVEKLFFGSGTQLSVL.

The table lists this clone with a few counts. The chain employs TRBV7-6 and TRBJ1-2, with D unresolved. The V end lost 1 base, the J end lost 8 bases, and 14 bases lay between the germline ends. In germline, CDR1 is SGHVS, CDR2 FNYEAQ. There are 14 residues in the CDR3. The CDR3 bases are TGTGCCAGCAGCTTAGATCGGGGAGGTTCGGGCTACACCTTC. Residues: CASSLDRGGSGYTF.

In its sample, this clone was seen a few times. This CDR3 is also generated by other DNA sequences in the sample. The V gene is TRBV5-1, the J gene TRBJ2-3; the D is unclear. The CDR3 runs 13 residues. The V end lost 0 bases, the J end lost 1 base, and 3 bases lay between the germline ends. CDR1 is SGHRS, CDR2 YFSETQ, per germline. Here the CDR3 reads CASSLAGTDTQYF. The DNA of the CDR3 is TGCGCCAGCAGCTTGGCCGGCACAGATACGCAGTATTTT.